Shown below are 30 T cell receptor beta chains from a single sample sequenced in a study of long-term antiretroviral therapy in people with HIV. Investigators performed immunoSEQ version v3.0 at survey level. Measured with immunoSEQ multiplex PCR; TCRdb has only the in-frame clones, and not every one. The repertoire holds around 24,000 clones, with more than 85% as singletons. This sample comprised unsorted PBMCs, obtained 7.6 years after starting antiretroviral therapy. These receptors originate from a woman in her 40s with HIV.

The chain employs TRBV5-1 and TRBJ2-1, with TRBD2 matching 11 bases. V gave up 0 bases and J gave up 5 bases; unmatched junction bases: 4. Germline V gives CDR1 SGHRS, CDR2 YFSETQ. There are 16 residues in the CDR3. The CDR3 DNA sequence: TGCGCCAGCAGCTTGGCGACTAGCGGGGTCCACAATGAGCAGTTCTTC. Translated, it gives CASSLATSGVHNEQFF.

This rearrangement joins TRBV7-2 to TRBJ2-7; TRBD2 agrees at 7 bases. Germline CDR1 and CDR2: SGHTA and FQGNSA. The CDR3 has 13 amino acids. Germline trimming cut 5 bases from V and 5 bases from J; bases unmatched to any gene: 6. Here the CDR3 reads CASSNGDYHEQYF. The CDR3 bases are TGTGCCAGCAGCAATGGGGACTACCACGAGCAGTACTTC.

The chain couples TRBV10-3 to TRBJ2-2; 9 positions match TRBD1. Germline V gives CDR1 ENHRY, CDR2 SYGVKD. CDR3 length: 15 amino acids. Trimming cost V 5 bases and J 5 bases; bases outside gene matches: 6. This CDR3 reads CAISSGTGRTGELFF. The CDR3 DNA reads TGTGCCATCAGTTCCGGGACAGGGCGAACCGGGGAGCTGTTTTTT.

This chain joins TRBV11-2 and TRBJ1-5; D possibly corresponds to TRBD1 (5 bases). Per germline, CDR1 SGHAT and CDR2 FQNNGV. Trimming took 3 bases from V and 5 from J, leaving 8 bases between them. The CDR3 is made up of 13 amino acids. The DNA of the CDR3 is TGTGCCAGCAGCTTTGGGACGGATCAGCCCCAGCATTTT. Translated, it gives CASSFGTDQPQHF.

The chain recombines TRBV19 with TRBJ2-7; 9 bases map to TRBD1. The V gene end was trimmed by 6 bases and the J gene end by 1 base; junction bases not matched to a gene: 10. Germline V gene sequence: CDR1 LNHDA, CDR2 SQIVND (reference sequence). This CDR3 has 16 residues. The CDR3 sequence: CASSEQTGTGSYEQYF. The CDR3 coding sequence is TGTGCCAGTAGCGAGCAAACCGGGACAGGGTCCTACGAGCAGTACTTC.

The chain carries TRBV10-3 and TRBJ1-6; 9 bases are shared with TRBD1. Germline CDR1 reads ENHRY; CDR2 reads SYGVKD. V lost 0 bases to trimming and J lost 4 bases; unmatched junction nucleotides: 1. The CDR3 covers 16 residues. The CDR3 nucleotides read TGTGCCATCAGTGAGTCTGGGACAGGGTATAATTCACCCCTCCACTTT. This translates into CAISESGTGYNSPLHF.

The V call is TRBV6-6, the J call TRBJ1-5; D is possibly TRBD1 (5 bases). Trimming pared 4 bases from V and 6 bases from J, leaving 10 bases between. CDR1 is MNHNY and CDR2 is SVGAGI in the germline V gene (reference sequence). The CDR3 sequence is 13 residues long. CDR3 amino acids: CASSWGLSQPQHF. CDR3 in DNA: TGTGCCAGCAGTTGGGGACTTTCTCAGCCCCAGCATTTT.

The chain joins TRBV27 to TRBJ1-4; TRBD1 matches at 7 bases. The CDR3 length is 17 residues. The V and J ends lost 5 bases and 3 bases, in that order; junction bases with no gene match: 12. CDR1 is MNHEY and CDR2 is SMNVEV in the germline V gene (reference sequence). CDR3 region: CASSGNRDSAANEKLFF. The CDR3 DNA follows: TGTGCCAGCAGTGGAAACCGGGACAGTGCTGCTAATGAAAAACTGTTTTTT. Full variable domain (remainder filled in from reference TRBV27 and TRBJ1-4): EAQVTQNPRYLITVTGKKLTVTCSQNMNHEYMSWYRQDPGLGLRQIYYSMNVEVTDKGDVPEGYKVSRKEKRNFPLILESPSPNQTSLYFCASSGNRDSAANEKLFFGSGTQLSVL.

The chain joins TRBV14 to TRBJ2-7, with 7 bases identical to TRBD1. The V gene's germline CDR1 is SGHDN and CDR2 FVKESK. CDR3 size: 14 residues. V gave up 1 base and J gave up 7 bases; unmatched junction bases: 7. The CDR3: CASSQGQGFSEQYF. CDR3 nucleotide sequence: TGTGCCAGCAGCCAAGGACAGGGCTTTTCGGAGCAGTACTTC.

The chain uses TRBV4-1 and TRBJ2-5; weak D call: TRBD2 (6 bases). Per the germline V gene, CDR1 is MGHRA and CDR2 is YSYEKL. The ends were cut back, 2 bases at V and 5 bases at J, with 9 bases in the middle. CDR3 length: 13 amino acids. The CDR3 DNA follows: TGCGCCAGCAGCCAATGGCGGGGTGAGACCCAGTACTTC. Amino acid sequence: CASSQWRGETQYF.

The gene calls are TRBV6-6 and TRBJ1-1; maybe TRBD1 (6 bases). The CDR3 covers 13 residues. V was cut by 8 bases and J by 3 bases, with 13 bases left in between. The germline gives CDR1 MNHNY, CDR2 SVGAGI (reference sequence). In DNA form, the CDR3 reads TGTGCCAGCGGACCACAGGGCGACACTGAAGCTTTCTTT. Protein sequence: CASGPQGDTEAFF.

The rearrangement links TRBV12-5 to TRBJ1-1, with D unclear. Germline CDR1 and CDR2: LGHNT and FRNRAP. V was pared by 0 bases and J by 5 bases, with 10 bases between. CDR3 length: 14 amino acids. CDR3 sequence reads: CASGLVGGRTEAFF. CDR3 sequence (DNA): TGTGCTAGTGGTTTGGTCGGCGGGCGGACTGAAGCTTTCTTT.

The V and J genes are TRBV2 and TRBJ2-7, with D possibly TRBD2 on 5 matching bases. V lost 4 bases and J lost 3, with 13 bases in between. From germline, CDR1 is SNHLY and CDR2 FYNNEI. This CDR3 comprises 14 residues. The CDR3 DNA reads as TGTGCCAGCAGTGGAGGGTTTGGACGCTACGAGCAGTACTTC. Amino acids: CASSGGFGRYEQYF.

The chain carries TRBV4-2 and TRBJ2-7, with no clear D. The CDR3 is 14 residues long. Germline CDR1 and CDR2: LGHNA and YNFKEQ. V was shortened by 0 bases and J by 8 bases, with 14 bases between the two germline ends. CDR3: CASSQEKLSDKQYF. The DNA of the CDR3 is TGTGCCAGCAGCCAAGAAAAGTTATCAGACAAGCAGTACTTC.

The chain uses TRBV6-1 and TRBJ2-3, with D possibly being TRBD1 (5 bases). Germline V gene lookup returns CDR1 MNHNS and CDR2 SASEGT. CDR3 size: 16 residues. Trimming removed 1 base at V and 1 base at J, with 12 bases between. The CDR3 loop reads CASSEVTGRGTDTQYF. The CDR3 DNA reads TGTGCCAGCAGTGAAGTAACAGGCAGAGGCACAGATACGCAGTATTTT.

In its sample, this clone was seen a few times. CDR3 bases: TGTGCCAGCAGCAAAAATCCCTTACTCCCCTTTAACTATGGCTACACCTTC. This encodes CASSKNPLLPFNYGYTF. The V and J genes are TRBV21-1 and TRBJ1-2. TRBV21-1 is reported as a pseudogene. CDR3 length equals 17 residues.

CDR3 coding DNA: TGTGCCAGTAGTCTGTACAATGAGCAGTTCTTC. Its protein is CASSLYNEQFF. The rearrangement joins TRBV19 to TRBJ2-1; no clear D gene. Trimming shortened V by 5 bases and J by 4 bases, and 3 bases separated the two germline ends. This CDR3 region has 11 residues. Germline values: CDR1 LNHDA, CDR2 SQIVND (reference sequence). Combining the CDR3 with reference TRBV19 and TRBJ2-1 gives the whole variable domain DGGITQSPKYLFRKEGQNVTLSCEQNLNHDAMYWYRQDPGQGLRLIYYSQIVNDFQKGDIAEGYSVSREKKESFPLTVTSAQKNPTAFYLCASSLYNEQFFGPGTRLTVL.

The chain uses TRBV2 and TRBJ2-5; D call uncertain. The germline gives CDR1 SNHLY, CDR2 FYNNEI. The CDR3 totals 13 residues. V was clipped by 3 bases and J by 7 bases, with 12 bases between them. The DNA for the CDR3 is TGTGCCAGCAGTGATGGGCTAGGCGGGACCCAGTACTTC. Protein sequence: CASSDGLGGTQYF. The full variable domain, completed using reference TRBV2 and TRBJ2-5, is EPEVTQTPSHQVTQMGQEVILRCVPISNHLYFYWYRQILGQKVEFLVSFYNNEISEKSEIFDDQFSVERPDGSNFTLKIRSTKLEDSAMYFCASSDGLGGTQYFGPGTRLLVL.

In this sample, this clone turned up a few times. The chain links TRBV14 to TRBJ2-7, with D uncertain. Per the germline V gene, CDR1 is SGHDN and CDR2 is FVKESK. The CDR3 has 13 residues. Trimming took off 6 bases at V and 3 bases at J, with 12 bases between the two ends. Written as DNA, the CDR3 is TGTGCCAGCAGTCGCTTGGCGGACTACGAGCAGTACTTC. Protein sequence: CASSRLADYEQYF.

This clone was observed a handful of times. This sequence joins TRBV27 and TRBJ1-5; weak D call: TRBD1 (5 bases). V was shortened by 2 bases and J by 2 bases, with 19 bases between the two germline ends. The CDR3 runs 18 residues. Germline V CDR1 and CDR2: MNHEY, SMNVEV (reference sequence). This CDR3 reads CASSLRPIRADGNQPQHF. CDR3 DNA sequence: TGTGCCAGCAGTTTACGCCCCATCAGGGCTGATGGCAATCAGCCCCAGCATTTT.

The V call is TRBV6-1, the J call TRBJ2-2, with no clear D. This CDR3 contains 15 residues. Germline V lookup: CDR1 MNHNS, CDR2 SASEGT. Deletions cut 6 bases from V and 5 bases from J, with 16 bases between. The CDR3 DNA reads TGTGCCAGCAGAGTCCTCGGGTCTTCTACCGGGGAGCTGTTTTTT. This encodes CASRVLGSSTGELFF.

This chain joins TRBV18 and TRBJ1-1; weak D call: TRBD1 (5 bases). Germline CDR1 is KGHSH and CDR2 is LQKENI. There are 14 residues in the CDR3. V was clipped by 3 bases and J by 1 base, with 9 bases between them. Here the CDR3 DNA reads TGTGCCAGCTCACCCAGGACACAGAACACTGAAGCTTTCTTT. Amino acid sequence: CASSPRTQNTEAFF.

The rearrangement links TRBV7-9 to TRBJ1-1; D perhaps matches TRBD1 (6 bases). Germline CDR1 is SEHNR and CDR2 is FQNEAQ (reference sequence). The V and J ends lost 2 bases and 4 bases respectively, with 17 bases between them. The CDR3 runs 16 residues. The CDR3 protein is CASSLRWTAGGTEAFF. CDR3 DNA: TGTGCCAGCAGCTTAAGATGGACAGCCGGGGGCACTGAAGCTTTCTTT.

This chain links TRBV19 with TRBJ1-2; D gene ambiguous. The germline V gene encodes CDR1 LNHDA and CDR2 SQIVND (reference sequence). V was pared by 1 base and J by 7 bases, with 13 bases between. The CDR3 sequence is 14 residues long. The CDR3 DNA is TGTGCCAGTAGTATAGCAACGAGTCGATTTGGCTACACCTTC. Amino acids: CASSIATSRFGYTF. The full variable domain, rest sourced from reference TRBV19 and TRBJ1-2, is DGGITQSPKYLFRKEGQNVTLSCEQNLNHDAMYWYRQDPGQGLRLIYYSQIVNDFQKGDIAEGYSVSREKKESFPLTVTSAQKNPTAFYLCASSIATSRFGYTFGSGTRLTVV.

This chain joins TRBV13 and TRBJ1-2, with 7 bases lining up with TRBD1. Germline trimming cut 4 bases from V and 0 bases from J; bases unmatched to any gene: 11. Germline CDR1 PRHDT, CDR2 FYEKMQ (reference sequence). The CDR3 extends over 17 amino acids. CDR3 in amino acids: CASSSTTTGATNYGYTF. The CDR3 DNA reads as TGTGCCAGCAGCTCAACGACAACAGGGGCTACTAACTATGGCTACACCTTC.

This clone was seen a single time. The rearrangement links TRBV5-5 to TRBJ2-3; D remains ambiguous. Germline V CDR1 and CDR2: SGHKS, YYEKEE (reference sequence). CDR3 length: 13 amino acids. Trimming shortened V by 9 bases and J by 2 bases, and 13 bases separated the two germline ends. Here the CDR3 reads CATAMGNTDTQYF. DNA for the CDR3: TGTGCCACCGCCATGGGGAACACAGATACGCAGTATTTT.

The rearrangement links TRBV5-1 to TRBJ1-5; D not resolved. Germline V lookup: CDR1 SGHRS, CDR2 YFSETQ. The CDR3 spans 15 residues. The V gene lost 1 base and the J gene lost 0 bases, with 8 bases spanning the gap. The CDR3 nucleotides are TGCGCCAGCAGCTTGATGGGAGGTAGCAATCAGCCCCAGCATTTT. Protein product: CASSLMGGSNQPQHF.

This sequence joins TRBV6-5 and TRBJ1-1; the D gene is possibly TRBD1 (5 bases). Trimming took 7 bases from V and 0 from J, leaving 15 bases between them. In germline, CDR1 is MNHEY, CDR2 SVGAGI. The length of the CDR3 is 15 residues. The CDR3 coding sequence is TGTGCCAGCACCAACATAGGACACATGAACACTGAAGCTTTCTTT. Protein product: CASTNIGHMNTEAFF.

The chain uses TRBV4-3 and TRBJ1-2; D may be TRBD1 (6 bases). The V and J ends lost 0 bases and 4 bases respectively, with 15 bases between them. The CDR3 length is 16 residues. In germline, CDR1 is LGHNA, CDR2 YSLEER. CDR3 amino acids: CASSQDSVGGVYGYTF. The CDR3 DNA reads TGCGCCAGCAGCCAAGATTCGGTAGGGGGAGTCTATGGCTACACCTTC.

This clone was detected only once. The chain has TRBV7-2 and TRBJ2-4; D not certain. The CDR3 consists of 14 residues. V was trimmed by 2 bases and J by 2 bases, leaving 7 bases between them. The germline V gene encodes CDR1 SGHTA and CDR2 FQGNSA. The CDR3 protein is CASSLSRTKNIQYF. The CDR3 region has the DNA TGTGCCAGCAGCTTATCGAGGACCAAAAACATTCAGTACTTC.